This TCR beta chain was sequenced for a study of tumor-infiltrating lymphocytes in primary liver carcinoma. Study summary: Donors had hepatocellular carcinoma or combined HCC and intrahepatic cholangiocarcinoma. Points from the study as a whole: Lower overlap was observed for tumor-adjacent and tumor-blood pairs relative to tumor region pairs.

This clonotype was counted many times. The antigen is not known. Making TCR beta cDNA involved roughly 0.55 ug total RNA and a constant-region primer. Three nested multiplex PCR rounds, a slightly modified ARM-PCR, produced the libraries for TCR beta. Two initial PCR rounds of around 9 cycles each paired TRBV1-TRBV30 forward primers with a C-beta reverse primer. Using its own MiXCR run on the multiplex PCR reads, TCRdb lists one record per CDR3 protein. This sample has about 330,000 distinct CDR3 sequences, with roughly 61% found just once. The CDR3 extends over 13 amino acids. Trimming took 2 bases from V and 2 from J, leaving 6 bases between them. Germline CDR1 MNHEY, CDR2 SVGAGI. Extraction also yielded germline DNA, while blood RNA was obtained from unsorted whole blood.

The sample consisted of peripheral blood. The rearrangement joins TRBV6-5 to TRBJ1-2, with D possibly TRBD1 on 6 matching bases. This sequence was found in a man in his forties or fifties with primary liver carcinoma and hepatitis B virus infection. This chain's CDR3 is CASSYTGNYGYTF. The CDR3 DNA reads TGTGCCAGCAGTTACACAGGGAACTATGGCTACACCTTC.